The 2 T cell receptor beta chains reported below all come from one sample, sequenced in a study of graft-versus-host responses after intestinal transplantation (dated by TCRdb to the early 2020s). Library prep was done by the immunoSEQ multiplex PCR assay. This is the immuneACCESS table as TCRdb keeps it, with only in-frame sequences that have V and J called. A part of the clones is gone; compared with another copy, unresolved V genes explain less than half, and the rest is unexplained. For this sample the table gives 71,000 or so clones, of which less than 95% were detected only once. The biggest ten clones account for 1.3% of the sample. The meaning of the sample's time point label: cells obtained before transplantation from donor or recipient. Their antigens are not known. Material: unstimulated CD8+ T cells sorted from spleen or lymph node cells, obtained before intestinal transplant. Receptors were obtained from a human donor who received an intestinal transplant.

V gene TRBV5-6 combines with J gene TRBJ2-7; 7 bases map to TRBD1. CDR1 SGHDT and CDR2 YYEEEE come from the germline V gene. The V segment lost 0 bases and the J segment 5 bases; nucleotides outside the gene matches: 5. The CDR3 covers 14 residues. Here the CDR3 DNA reads TGTGCCAGCAGCTTGGTAGGGGGCAGGGACGAGCAGTACTTC. Translated, it gives CASSLVGGRDEQYF.

This chain links TRBV9 with TRBJ1-2, with 7 bases that match TRBD1. Trimming cost V 3 bases and J 0 bases; bases outside gene matches: 5. The CDR3 sequence is 15 residues long. In germline, CDR1 is SGDLS, CDR2 YYNGEE. CDR3 residues: CASSATGTANYGYTF. CDR3 DNA: TGTGCCAGCAGCGCGACCGGGACAGCTAACTATGGCTACACCTTC. The variable domain in full, with the rest retrieved from reference TRBV9 and TRBJ1-2, is DSGVTQTPKHLITATGQRVTLRCSPRSGDLSVYWYQQSLDQGLQFLIQYYNGEERAKGNILERFSAQQFPDLHSELNLSSLELGDSALYFCASSATGTANYGYTFGSGTRLTVV.